Each of the 15 T cell receptor beta chains below was sequenced from the same sample in a study of cytomegalovirus exposure and HLA in healthy donors. The PCR used 60 Vbeta and 13 Jbeta primers. Profiled with immunoSEQ multiplex PCR; TCRdb holds only in-frame clones, not every one. The data hold 150,000 to 200,000 clones, with over 70% observed a single time. Sequencing used PBMCs. These receptors originate from a woman younger than 45 in good health and CMV-seronegative.

V gene TRBV5-4 combines with J gene TRBJ2-7, with a weak D call TRBD2 (6 bases). The V gene lost 0 bases and the J gene lost 1 base, with 11 bases spanning the gap. This CDR3 has 15 residues. Germline V lookup: CDR1 SGHNT, CDR2 YYREEE (reference sequence). CDR3 sequence (DNA): TGTGCCAGCAGCTTGGGGGGGGTACAGTCCTACGAGCAGTACTTC. It yields the protein CASSLGGVQSYEQYF.

This clone was observed once. The genes are TRBV6-6 and TRBJ2-4, with D perhaps matching TRBD1 (6 bases). The CDR3 is made up of 15 amino acids. Trimming took off 4 bases at V and 0 bases at J, with 10 bases between the two ends. The germline gives CDR1 MNHNY, CDR2 SVGAGI (reference sequence). CDR3 sequence (DNA): TGTGCCAGCAGTTGGACAGACCTAGCCAAAAACATTCAGTACTTC. This codes for CASSWTDLAKNIQYF.

V gene TRBV30 combines with J gene TRBJ2-7, with 9 positions matching TRBD1. The germline CDR1 and CDR2 sequences are GTSNPN and SVGIG (reference sequence). This CDR3 has 14 amino acids. V was pared by 5 bases and J by 2 bases, with 7 bases of the junction left unmatched. The CDR3 region is CAWAVTGGTYEQYF. The CDR3 nucleotides are TGTGCCTGGGCCGTGACAGGGGGGACCTACGAGCAGTACTTC.

The rearrangement uses TRBV15 and TRBJ2-1, with 13 bases aligning to TRBD2. The CDR3 covers 16 residues. V was clipped by 1 base and J by 9 bases; unmatched bases: 6. Germline V gene sequence: CDR1 LNHNV, CDR2 YYDKDF (reference sequence). This CDR3 reads CATSRAGTSGISEQFF. In DNA form, the CDR3 reads TGTGCCACCAGCAGAGCCGGGACTAGCGGGATTTCTGAGCAGTTCTTC.

The chain recombines TRBV29-1 with TRBJ1-1; TRBD1 is a possible D gene (5 bases). Trimming took 7 bases from V and 10 from J, leaving 16 bases between them. Germline CDR1 SQVTM, CDR2 ANQGSEA. This CDR3 region has 11 residues. CDR3 sequence reads: CSASGVEGAFF. As DNA, the CDR3 is TGCAGCGCCTCGGGGGTCGAAGGAGCTTTCTTT.

This chain links TRBV7-6 with TRBJ2-7, with 9 bases identical to TRBD1. V gave up 4 bases and J gave up 2 bases; unmatched junction bases: 0. The CDR3 contains 13 residues. Germline CDR1 and CDR2: SGHVS and FNYEAQ. CDR3 loop: CASSYRGPYEQYF. CDR3 DNA: TGTGCCAGCAGCTACAGGGGGCCCTACGAGCAGTACTTC.

The CDR3 protein is CASSLDQNYGYTF. The CDR3 region has the DNA TGTGCCAGCAGCTTGGACCAGAACTATGGCTACACCTTC. V usage is TRBV5-6 and J usage is TRBJ1-2; D ambiguous. V lost 0 bases and J 2 bases, leaving 5 bases between the germline ends. The CDR3 has 13 residues. CDR1 is SGHDT, CDR2 YYEEEE, per germline. The whole variable domain, remainder taken from reference TRBV5-6 and TRBJ1-2, is DAGVTQSPTHLIKTRGQQVTLRCSPKSGHDTVSWYQQALGQGPQFIFQYYEEEERQRGNFPDRFSGHQFPNYSSELNVNALLLGDSALYLCASSLDQNYGYTFGSGTRLTVV.

The chain joins TRBV4-3 to TRBJ1-2; a possible D gene is TRBD1 (5 bases). Deletions cut 1 base from V and 7 bases from J, with 16 bases between. Germline lookup yields CDR1 LGHNA and CDR2 YSLEER. The length of the CDR3 is 15 residues. CDR3 amino acids: CASSQAGGAASGYTF. DNA for the CDR3: TGCGCCAGCAGCCAAGCAGGAGGGGCGGCGAGTGGCTACACCTTC.

The rearrangement joins TRBV28 to TRBJ1-1, with D possibly matching TRBD1 (5 bases). Germline CDR1 MDHEN, CDR2 SYDVKM. The CDR3 covers 14 residues. V lost 1 base and J 5 bases, leaving 11 bases between the germline ends. CDR3 amino acids: CASSLFGGETEAFF. The CDR3 nucleotides read TGTGCCAGCAGTTTATTTGGAGGGGAAACTGAAGCTTTCTTT.

V usage is TRBV27 and J usage is TRBJ2-1; 12 bases match TRBD2. The CDR3 totals 17 residues. V was pared by 1 base and J by 6 bases, with 7 bases of the junction left unmatched. CDR1 is MNHEY and CDR2 is SMNVEV in the germline V gene (reference sequence). CDR3 protein: CASSLYPSGGAANEQFF. DNA of the CDR3: TGTGCCAGCAGTTTATATCCTAGCGGGGGGGCAGCCAATGAGCAGTTCTTC.

This chain uses TRBV25-1 with TRBJ1-6, with a possible D match to TRBD1 (5 bases). CDR3 length equals 16 residues. Germline assignment: CDR1 MGHDK and CDR2 SYGVNS. Trimming shortened V by 6 bases and J by 4 bases, and 16 bases separated the two germline ends. For the CDR3, the DNA is TGTGCCAGCAGCGGGGGGGGTCACACATATAATTCACCCCTCCACTTT. Its protein is CASSGGGHTYNSPLHF.

In its sample, this clone was seen a few times. V gene TRBV14 combines with J gene TRBJ1-6; weak D call: TRBD1 (5 bases). The CDR3 contains 13 residues. V was pared by 3 bases and J by 10 bases, with 10 bases between. Germline-derived CDR1 and CDR2 are SGHDN and FVKESK. The CDR3 DNA is TGTGCCAGCAGCCACGGGGGGGAATCACCCCTCCACTTT. Protein sequence: CASSHGGESPLHF.

The chain couples TRBV4-3 to TRBJ1-4, with D possibly TRBD1 on 5 matching bases. Trimming took off 2 bases at V and 4 bases at J, with 14 bases between the two ends. CDR1 is LGHNA, CDR2 YSLEER, per germline. This CDR3 region has 16 residues. Here the CDR3 DNA reads TGCGCCAGCAGCCAAAGCCACCGGGACTATAATGAAAAACTGTTTTTT. This encodes CASSQSHRDYNEKLFF.

The V and J genes are TRBV2 and TRBJ2-7, with 14 bases fitting TRBD2. Germline V gene data show CDR1 as SNHLY and CDR2 as FYNNEI. The CDR3 totals 15 residues. Unmatched junction bases numbered 4, after V lost 6 bases and J lost 3 bases. CDR3 sequence (DNA): TGTGCCAGCAGCCGGGGACTAGCGGGGGACTACGAGCAGTACTTC. Encoded protein: CASSRGLAGDYEQYF.

The chain couples TRBV19 to TRBJ2-1; D is possibly TRBD1 (6 bases). V lost 5 bases to trimming and J lost 6 bases, with 23 bases between them. Germline CDR1 and CDR2: LNHDA and SQIVND (reference sequence). The CDR3 contains 17 residues. The CDR3 here is CASSPLGTGSLFNEQFF. The DNA for the CDR3 is TGTGCCAGTAGTCCCTTGGGCACAGGGTCGCTATTCAATGAGCAGTTCTTC.